Each of the 10 T cell receptor beta chains below was sequenced from the same sample in a study of blood T cell repertoires in COVID-19. Sequenced by immunoSEQ multiplex PCR; TCRdb stores in-frame clones only, minus some. The table includes roughly 260,000 clones, 85% to 90% detected once. The material sequenced was peripheral blood. The receptors originated from a woman in her twenties or thirties with COVID-19, enrolled during active disease.

This clone was observed a few times. The chain carries TRBV7-9 and TRBJ2-7; 8 positions agree with TRBD2. Trimming cost V 2 bases and J 4 bases; bases outside gene matches: 7. The CDR3 covers 15 residues. Per the germline V gene, CDR1 is SEHNR and CDR2 is FQNEAQ (reference sequence). The DNA of the CDR3 is TGTGCCAGCAGCTTAACGAGCGGGAGTGAATACGAGCAGTACTTC. It codes for CASSLTSGSEYEQYF.

J is TRBJ2-1 and V is TRBV6-5; 7 nucleotides match TRBD2. This CDR3 is built from 14 residues. Germline V gene data show CDR1 as MNHEY and CDR2 as SVGAGI. The trim removed 3 bases at V and 8 bases at J, leaving 7 bases unmatched. Here the CDR3 DNA reads TGTGCCAGCAGTTATTTAACTAGCGTCTATGAGCAGTTCTTC. Protein sequence: CASSYLTSVYEQFF.

The chain is built from TRBV4-1 and TRBJ1-5; D is perhaps TRBD1 (6 bases). Germline V gene sequence: CDR1 MGHRA, CDR2 YSYEKL. This CDR3 is built from 17 residues. The germline V and J ends were trimmed by 1 base and 2 bases, with 15 bases remaining between them. The CDR3 coding sequence is TGCGCCAGCAGCCAAGGGATGGACAGAGTAGGCAATCAGCCCCAGCATTTT. This gives the protein CASSQGMDRVGNQPQHF.

CDR3 coding DNA: TGTGCCACCAGTGAGGGTAGCGCTGAAGCTTTCTTT. Its translation: CATSEGSAEAFF. J is TRBJ1-1 and V is TRBV24-1; D is ambiguous. V gave up 4 bases and J gave up 6 bases, with 8 bases separating them. The CDR3 extends over 12 amino acids. Germline CDR1 is KGHDR and CDR2 is SFDVKD.

This clone has more than one count but fewer than ten. V usage is TRBV4-1 and J usage is TRBJ1-2, with D tentatively TRBD1 (6 bases). The V end was cut by 5 bases, the J end by 4 bases, with 14 bases between. The germline V gene encodes CDR1 MGHRA and CDR2 YSYEKL. The CDR3 spans 14 residues. The CDR3 region is CASSAPGHRYGYTF. The CDR3 DNA sequence: TGCGCCAGCAGCGCCCCGGGACACCGCTATGGCTACACCTTC.

This chain links TRBV7-2 with TRBJ2-1; 8 nucleotides match TRBD2. The CDR3 spans 15 residues. Germline values: CDR1 SGHTA, CDR2 FQGNSA. The V gene end was trimmed by 3 bases and the J gene end by 9 bases; junction bases not matched to a gene: 10. CDR3 loop: CASSLAGRGQFEQFF. CDR3 sequence (DNA): TGTGCCAGCAGCTTGGCCGGGAGGGGCCAATTTGAGCAGTTCTTC.

The chain combines TRBV11-2 with TRBJ2-1; 8 positions match TRBD2. The CDR3 extends over 16 amino acids. V shed 4 bases and J 0 bases; nucleotides not matched to a gene: 5. The germline V gene has CDR1 SGHAT and CDR2 FQNNGV. This CDR3 is CASSWQSGSSYNEQFF. The CDR3 nucleotides read TGTGCCAGCAGCTGGCAAAGCGGGAGCTCCTACAATGAGCAGTTCTTC.

This clone was observed a single time. This rearrangement joins TRBV30 to TRBJ1-2; D may be TRBD1 (6 bases). Germline CDR1 and CDR2: GTSNPN and SVGIG (reference sequence). CDR3 size: 14 residues. The V end was cut by 2 bases, the J end by 4 bases, with 14 bases between. Here the CDR3 DNA reads TGTGCCTGGAGTCTCCGGGGGGCCTTCTATGGCTACACCTTC. The encoded protein is CAWSLRGAFYGYTF.

The chain employs TRBV24-1 and TRBJ2-1; 10 positions match TRBD2. V dropped 4 bases and J dropped 2; count of bases not matched to a gene: 4. CDR3 size: 16 residues. Germline values: CDR1 KGHDR, CDR2 SFDVKD. CDR3 in DNA: TGTGCCACCAGTGACCGCAGCGGGAGGGCCTACAATGAGCAGTTCTTC. Its protein is CATSDRSGRAYNEQFF.

The chain employs TRBV24-1 and TRBJ2-3; possible D gene TRBD1, 6 bases. This CDR3 is built from 18 residues. V was trimmed by 4 bases and J by 1 base, leaving 20 bases between them. From germline, CDR1 is KGHDR and CDR2 SFDVKD. CDR3 sequence: CATSEPTEWGRGTDTQYF. The CDR3 region has the DNA TGTGCCACCAGTGAGCCTACGGAGTGGGGGCGCGGCACAGATACGCAGTATTTT.